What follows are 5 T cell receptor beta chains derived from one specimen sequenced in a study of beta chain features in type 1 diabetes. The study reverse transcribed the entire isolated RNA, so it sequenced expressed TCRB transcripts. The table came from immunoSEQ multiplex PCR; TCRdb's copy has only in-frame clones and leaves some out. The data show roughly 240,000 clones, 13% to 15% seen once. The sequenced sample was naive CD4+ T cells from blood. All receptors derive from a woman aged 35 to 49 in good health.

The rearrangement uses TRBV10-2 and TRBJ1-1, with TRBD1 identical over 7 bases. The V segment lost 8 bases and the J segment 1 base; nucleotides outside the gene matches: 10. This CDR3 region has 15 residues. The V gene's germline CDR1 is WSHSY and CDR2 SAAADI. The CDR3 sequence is CASQPRTGTNTEAFF. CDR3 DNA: TGCGCCAGCCAGCCCCGGACAGGCACGAACACTGAAGCTTTCTTT.

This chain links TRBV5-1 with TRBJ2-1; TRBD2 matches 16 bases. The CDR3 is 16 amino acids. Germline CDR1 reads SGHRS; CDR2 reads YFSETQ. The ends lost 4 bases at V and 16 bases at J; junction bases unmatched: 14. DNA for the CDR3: TGCGCCAGCAGCACCCAGACAGGGACTAGCGGGGGGGGATCTTTCTTC. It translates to CASSTQTGTSGGGSFF.

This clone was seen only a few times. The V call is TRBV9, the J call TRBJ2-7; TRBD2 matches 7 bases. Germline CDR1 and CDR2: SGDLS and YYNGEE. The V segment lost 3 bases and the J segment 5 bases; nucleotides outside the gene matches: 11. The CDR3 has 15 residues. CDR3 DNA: TGTGCCAGCAGCGGATCGACTAGCCGCCGGCACGAGCAGTACTTC. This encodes CASSGSTSRRHEQYF.

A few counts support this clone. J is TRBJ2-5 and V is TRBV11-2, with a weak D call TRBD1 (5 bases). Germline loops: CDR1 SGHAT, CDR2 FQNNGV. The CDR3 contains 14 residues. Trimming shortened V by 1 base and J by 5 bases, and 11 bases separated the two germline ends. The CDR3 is CASSLVVGQETQYF. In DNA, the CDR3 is TGTGCCAGCAGCTTAGTAGTGGGGCAGGAGACCCAGTACTTC.

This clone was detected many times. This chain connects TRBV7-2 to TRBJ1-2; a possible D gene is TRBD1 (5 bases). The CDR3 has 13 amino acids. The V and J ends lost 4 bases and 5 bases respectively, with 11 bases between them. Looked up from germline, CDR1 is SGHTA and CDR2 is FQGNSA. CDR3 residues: CASSSQEPYGYTF. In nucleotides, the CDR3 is TGTGCCAGCAGCTCACAGGAACCATATGGCTACACCTTC.